The 20 T cell receptor beta chains listed next were all sequenced from one sample in a study of a mutant IDH1 vaccine in newly diagnosed glioma. These receptors are not linked to any known antigen. Assay used: immunoSEQ multiplex PCR; TCRdb lists only in-frame clones, some missing. The sample shows approximately 28,000 clones, around 80% of them seen only once. Noted time point: week 23, last vaccination. The vaccine gave 300 ug of a 20-mer mutant IDH1 peptide subcutaneously per dose. The sample in question was PBMCs, obtained from a glioma patient whose treatment included an IDH1 peptide vaccine. The source is a young woman with glioma.

The chain employs TRBV10-3 and TRBJ1-5; perhaps TRBD1 as D (6 bases). Germline CDR1 reads ENHRY; CDR2 reads SYGVKD. Trimming shortened V by 3 bases and J by 2 bases, and 14 bases separated the two germline ends. CDR3 length equals 16 residues. The chain's CDR3 is CAISDAVGQRNQPQHF. The CDR3 nucleotides read TGTGCCATCAGTGATGCCGTAGGACAGCGCAATCAGCCCCAGCATTTT.

V is TRBV14 and J is TRBJ2-3; TRBD2 aligns across 7 bases. Trimming cost V 4 bases and J 0 bases; bases outside gene matches: 1. Germline V gene lookup returns CDR1 SGHDN and CDR2 FVKESK. CDR3 length: 14 amino acids. CDR3 amino acids: CASSRGLSTDTQYF. The CDR3 DNA sequence: TGTGCCAGCAGCCGGGGACTAAGCACAGATACGCAGTATTTT.

The genes are TRBV18 and TRBJ1-1; D uncertain. From germline, CDR1 is KGHSH and CDR2 LQKENI. The CDR3 has 15 amino acids. The ends were cut back, 0 bases at V and 3 bases at J, with 11 bases in the middle. CDR3: CASSPPWGPDTEAFF. The CDR3, as DNA: TGTGCCAGCTCACCACCTTGGGGTCCCGACACTGAAGCTTTCTTT.

This clone was observed a few times. V is TRBV7-9 and J is TRBJ1-1, with TRBD1 as a possible D gene (6 bases). The CDR3 is 12 residues long. Germline lookup yields CDR1 SEHNR and CDR2 FQNEAQ (reference sequence). The V gene lost 3 bases and the J gene lost 13 bases, with 15 bases spanning the gap. CDR3 sequence: CASSFMNRAGFF. The CDR3 nucleotides are TGTGCCAGCAGCTTCATGAACAGGGCGGGTTTCTTT.

The V call is TRBV25-1, the J call TRBJ2-7, with D perhaps matching TRBD1 or TRBD2 (5 bases each). Germline V gene data show CDR1 as MGHDK and CDR2 as SYGVNS. Trimming removed 4 bases at V and 2 bases at J, with 15 bases between. The CDR3 extends over 15 amino acids. As DNA, the CDR3 is TGTGCCAGCAGTGGACCCCGGGGCAGACCCTACGAGCAGTACTTC. Translating gives CASSGPRGRPYEQYF.

The CDR3 is CASSIVNWGRTGELFF. The CDR3 region has the DNA TGTGCCAGCAGCATCGTCAACTGGGGTAGGACCGGGGAGCTGTTTTTT. The V gene is TRBV21-1, the J gene TRBJ2-2. TRBV21-1 is designated a pseudogene. The CDR3 length is 16 residues.

V gene TRBV6-4 combines with J gene TRBJ1-2; D is undetermined. V lost 5 bases, J lost 4 bases, and 20 bases lay in between. CDR3 length: 16 residues. Germline-derived CDR1 and CDR2 are MRHNA and SNTAGT. CDR3 nucleotide sequence: TGTGCCAGCAGTCCCAAGCACGTAACCTCCGGCTATGGCTACACCTTC. Amino acid sequence: CASSPKHVTSGYGYTF.

The rearrangement links TRBV6-5 to TRBJ2-2; TRBD2 agrees at 7 bases. CDR3 length: 16 residues. Trimming at V came to 0 bases and at J to 5 bases, leaving 6 bases not matched to a gene. The V gene's germline CDR1 is MNHEY and CDR2 SVGAGI. DNA of the CDR3: TGTGCCAGCAGTTACTCGTCGGGGGGAGGTACCGGGGAGCTGTTTTTT. It is translated as CASSYSSGGGTGELFF.

This clone appeared a few times. The chain links TRBV19 to TRBJ1-1; 9 bases line up with TRBD1. The CDR3 length is 14 residues. From germline, CDR1 is LNHDA and CDR2 SQIVND (reference sequence). V was clipped by 6 bases and J by 1 base; unmatched bases: 3. The CDR3 bases are TGTGCCAGTAGCCTACAGGGGGCGAACACTGAAGCTTTCTTT. Protein: CASSLQGANTEAFF. Using reference TRBV19 and TRBJ1-1 for the parts outside the CDR3, the full variable domain is DGGITQSPKYLFRKEGQNVTLSCEQNLNHDAMYWYRQDPGQGLRLIYYSQIVNDFQKGDIAEGYSVSREKKESFPLTVTSAQKNPTAFYLCASSLQGANTEAFFGQGTRLTVV.

This chain uses TRBV5-8 with TRBJ1-1; D is perhaps TRBD1 (6 bases). Trimming removed 4 bases at V and 5 bases at J, with 15 bases between. The CDR3 runs 14 residues. Germline CDR1 SGHTS, CDR2 YDEGEE. The CDR3 DNA sequence: TGTGCCAGCAGCCGGAACAGGGAGCGGACTGAAGCTTTCTTT. Translation gives CASSRNRERTEAFF.

This clone appeared a few times. J is TRBJ1-1 and V is TRBV6-5; TRBD1 matches at 7 bases. J lost 6 bases, V lost 6 bases, and 10 bases had no gene match. In germline, CDR1 is MNHEY, CDR2 SVGAGI. The CDR3 spans 14 residues. The CDR3 loop is CASSKGQTRAEAFF. The CDR3 DNA sequence: TGTGCCAGCAGCAAGGGACAGACTAGGGCTGAAGCTTTCTTT.

The V gene is TRBV27, the J gene TRBJ2-3, with D tentatively TRBD2 (5 bases). Per the germline V gene, CDR1 is MNHEY and CDR2 is SMNVEV (reference sequence). V was pared by 5 bases and J by 2 bases, with 11 bases between. The CDR3 has 14 amino acids. The CDR3 DNA reads as TGTGCCAGCAGTCCCTCGGACTCCACAGATACGCAGTATTTT. It yields the protein CASSPSDSTDTQYF.

CDR3 loop: CSARQSYEQYF. The CDR3, as DNA: TGCAGTGCTAGACAGAGCTACGAGCAGTACTTC. This rearrangement joins TRBV20-1 to TRBJ2-7; no definite D call. The CDR3 has 11 residues. Trimming removed 2 bases at V and 3 bases at J, with 5 bases between. CDR1 is DFQATT, CDR2 SNEGSKA, per germline (reference sequence).

The genes are TRBV11-3 and TRBJ2-1, with 7 bases identical to TRBD2. This CDR3 is built from 17 residues. V lost 7 bases, J lost 0 bases, and 12 bases stayed unmatched. Germline V gene lookup returns CDR1 SGHNT and CDR2 YENEEA. CDR3: CASKGGGAPSSYNEQFF. Written as DNA, the CDR3 is TGTGCCAGCAAAGGCGGGGGAGCCCCGAGCTCCTACAATGAGCAGTTCTTC.

This chain links TRBV5-1 with TRBJ1-1; D is perhaps TRBD1 (6 bases). V was cut by 5 bases and J by 0 bases, with 8 bases left in between. The V gene's germline CDR1 is SGHRS and CDR2 YFSETQ. The CDR3 covers 13 residues. The chain's CDR3 is CASRGDMNTEAFF. The CDR3 nucleotides read TGCGCCAGCAGAGGGGACATGAACACTGAAGCTTTCTTT.

The chain is built from TRBV28 and TRBJ2-5; 7 bases align to TRBD2. The germline CDR1 and CDR2 sequences are MDHEN and SYDVKM. The V gene end was trimmed by 1 base and the J gene end by 4 bases; junction bases not matched to a gene: 6. The CDR3 contains 15 residues. CDR3 residues: CASSLSPGGGETQYF. As DNA, the CDR3 is TGTGCCAGCAGTTTATCTCCGGGAGGAGGAGAGACCCAGTACTTC.

The V gene is TRBV19, the J gene TRBJ1-2, with 10 bases aligning to TRBD1. The germline V gene has CDR1 LNHDA and CDR2 SQIVND (reference sequence). With 5 bases clipped from V and 0 bases from J, the junction kept 6 bases outside the gene matches. The CDR3 consists of 16 residues. CDR3 bases: TGTGCCAGTAGTCCCCGACAGGGGGCGGCTAACTATGGCTACACCTTC. Its translation is CASSPRQGAANYGYTF.

The chain links TRBV2 to TRBJ1-5; 7 positions agree with TRBD1. Germline V gene lookup returns CDR1 SNHLY and CDR2 FYNNEI. V shed 8 bases and J 1 base; nucleotides not matched to a gene: 5. The CDR3 has 14 amino acids. CDR3 sequence reads: CASGPQGSNQPQHF. DNA of the CDR3: TGTGCCAGCGGCCCACAGGGGAGCAATCAGCCCCAGCATTTT.

The chain has TRBV4-3 and TRBJ1-4, with D tentatively TRBD1 (5 bases). This CDR3 contains 15 residues. Germline CDR1 LGHNA, CDR2 YSLEER. V was pared by 4 bases and J by 7 bases, with 16 bases between. CDR3 bases: TGCGCCAGCAGCCCCGGTCCGGGGCCGGGTGAAAAACTGTTTTTT. Its protein is CASSPGPGPGEKLFF.

This clone has a handful of counts. This CDR3 is CAWSFGLYSNQPQHF. CDR3 coding DNA: TGTGCCTGGAGTTTTGGACTCTATAGCAATCAGCCCCAGCATTTT. This chain joins TRBV30 and TRBJ1-5; D is unclear. CDR1 GTSNPN and CDR2 SVGIG come from the germline V gene (reference sequence). With 2 bases removed from V and 0 bases from J, the gap between germline ends came to 11 bases. This CDR3 is 15 amino acids long. Full variable domain (remainder filled in from reference TRBV30 and TRBJ1-5): SQTIHQWPATLVQPVGSPLSLECTVEGTSNPNLYWYRQAAGRGLQLLFYSVGIGQISSEVPQNLSASRPQDRQFILSSKKLLLSDSGFYLCAWSFGLYSNQPQHFGDGTRLSIL.